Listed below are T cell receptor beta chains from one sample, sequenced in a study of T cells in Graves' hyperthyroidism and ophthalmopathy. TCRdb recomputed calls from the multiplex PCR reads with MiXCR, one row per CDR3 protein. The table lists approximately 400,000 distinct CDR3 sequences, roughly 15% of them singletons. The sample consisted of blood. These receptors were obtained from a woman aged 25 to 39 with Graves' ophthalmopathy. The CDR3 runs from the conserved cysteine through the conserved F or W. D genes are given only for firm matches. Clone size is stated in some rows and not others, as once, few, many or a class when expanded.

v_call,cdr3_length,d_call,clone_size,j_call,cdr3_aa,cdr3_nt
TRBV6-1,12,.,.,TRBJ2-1,CASSYTGSEQFF,TGTGCCAGCAGTTATACTGGTTCGGAGCAGTTCTTC
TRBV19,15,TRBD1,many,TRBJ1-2,CASTVQGQGAFGYTF,TGTGCCAGTACCGTCCAAGGACAGGGGGCCTTTGGCTACACCTTC
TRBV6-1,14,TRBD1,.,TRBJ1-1,CASSHRDRRTEAFF,TGTGCCAGCAGTCACCGGGACAGACGGACAGAAGCTTTCTTT
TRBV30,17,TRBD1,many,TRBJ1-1,CAWSIILTGTRATEAFF,TGTGCCTGGAGCATTATCTTGACAGGGACAAGGGCCACTGAAGCTTTCTTT
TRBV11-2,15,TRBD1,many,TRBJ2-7,CASSLDRALSYEQYF,TGTGCCAGCAGCCTAGACAGGGCCCTCTCCTACGAGCAGTACTTC
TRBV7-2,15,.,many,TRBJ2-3,CASSIRQAFTDTQYF,TGTGCCAGCAGCATCAGACAGGCATTCACAGATACGCAGTATTTT
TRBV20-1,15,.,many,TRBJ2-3,CSLINWGGATDTQYF,TGCAGTTTAATTAATTGGGGGGGGGCCACAGATACGCAGTATTTT
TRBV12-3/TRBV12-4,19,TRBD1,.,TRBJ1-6,CSSNYAGTAKSSYNSPLHF,TGTTCCAGCAACTATGCGGGGACAGCCAAAAGCTCCTATAATTCACCCCTCCACTTT
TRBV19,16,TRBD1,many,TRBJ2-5,CASSTTRQGFEETQYF,TGTGCCAGTAGTACGACAAGACAGGGTTTCGAAGAGACCCAGTACTTC
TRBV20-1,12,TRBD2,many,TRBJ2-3,CSGSGGTDTQYF,TGCAGTGGTAGCGGGGGGACAGATACGCAGTATTTT
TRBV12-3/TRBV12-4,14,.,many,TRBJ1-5,CASSFGGKDQPQHF,TGTGCCAGCAGTTTTGGCGGGAAGGATCAGCCCCAGCATTTT
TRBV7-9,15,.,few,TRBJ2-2,CASSVLQGRTGELFF,TGTGCCAGCAGCGTATTACAGGGGAGGACCGGGGAGCTGTTTTTT
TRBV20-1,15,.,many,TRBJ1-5,CSVRRVRDNNQPQHF,TGCAGTGTTCGGAGGGTCCGGGACAATAATCAGCCCCAGCATTTT
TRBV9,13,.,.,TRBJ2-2,CASSELNTGELFF,TGTGCCAGCAGCGAACTTAACACCGGGGAGCTGTTTTTT
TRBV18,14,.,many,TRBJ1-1,CASSPLEGNTEAFF,TGTGCCAGCTCACCACTGGAGGGGAACACTGAAGCTTTCTTT
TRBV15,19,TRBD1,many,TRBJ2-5,CATSRDEAAQGATLETQYF,TGTGCCACCAGCAGAGATGAGGCTGCACAGGGGGCCACCCTAGAGACCCAGTACTTC
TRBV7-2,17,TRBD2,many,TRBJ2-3,CASSLVLAGGLQDTQYF,TGTGCCAGCAGCTTAGTCCTAGCGGGGGGGCTTCAAGATACGCAGTATTTT
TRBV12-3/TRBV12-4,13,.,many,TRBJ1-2,CASSLGTTYGYTF,TGTGCCAGCAGTTTAGGGACAACTTATGGCTACACCTTC
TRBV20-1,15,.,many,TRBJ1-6,CSASYQGLDGSPLHF,TGCAGTGCTAGTTATCAGGGGTTGGATGGGTCACCCCTCCACTTT
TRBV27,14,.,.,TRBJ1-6,CASRQVPRGSPLHF,TGTGCCAGCAGGCAAGTCCCCAGGGGTTCACCCCTCCACTTT
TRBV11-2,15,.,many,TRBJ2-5,CASSSPAAGFETQYF,TGTGCCAGCAGCTCCCCAGCCGCGGGGTTTGAGACCCAGTACTTC
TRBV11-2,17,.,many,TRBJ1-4,CASSLDRPVGANEKLFF,TGTGCCAGCAGCTTAGACCGCCCAGTAGGGGCTAATGAAAAACTGTTTTTT
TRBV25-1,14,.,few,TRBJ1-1,CASSEPNRGTEAFF,TGTGCCAGCAGTGAACCAAATAGGGGCACTGAAGCTTTCTTT
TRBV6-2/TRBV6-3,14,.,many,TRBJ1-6,CASTPGDGNSPLHF,TGTGCCAGCACCCCGGGGGACGGTAATTCACCCCTCCACTTT
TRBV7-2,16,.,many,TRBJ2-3,CASSTRMRPITDTQYF,TGTGCCAGCAGCACTCGGATGAGACCCATCACAGATACGCAGTATTTT
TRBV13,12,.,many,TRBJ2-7,CASGFRSYEQYF,TGTGCCAGCGGGTTCCGTTCCTACGAGCAGTACTTC
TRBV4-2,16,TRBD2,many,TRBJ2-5,CASSPWGASGEETQYF,TGTGCCAGCAGCCCATGGGGAGCGAGCGGGGAAGAGACCCAGTACTTC
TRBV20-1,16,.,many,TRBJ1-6,CSASTLDSSYNSPLHF,TGCAGTGCTAGTACATTGGACAGCAGTTATAATTCACCCCTCCACTTT
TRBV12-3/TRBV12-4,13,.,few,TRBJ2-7,CASSLKAVYEQYF,TGTGCCAGCAGTTTAAAGGCAGTCTACGAGCAGTACTTC
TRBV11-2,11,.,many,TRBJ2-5,CASRLGVAQYF,TGTGCCAGCAGGCTAGGCGTGGCCCAGTACTTC
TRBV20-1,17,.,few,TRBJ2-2,CNARKGGASGNTGELFF,TGCAATGCTAGGAAGGGGGGGGCTAGCGGAAACACCGGGGAGCTGTTTTTT
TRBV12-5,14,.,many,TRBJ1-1,CASGRGLGNTEAFF,TGTGCTAGTGGTCGGGGGCTGGGGAACACTGAAGCTTTCTTT
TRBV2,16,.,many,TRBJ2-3,CASRSRVRNPTDTQYF,TGTGCCAGCAGAAGCAGGGTTAGGAACCCCACAGATACGCAGTATTTT
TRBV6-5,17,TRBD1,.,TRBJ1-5,CASSYRDSLYSNQPQHF,TGTGCCAGCAGTTACAGGGACAGCCTATATAGCAATCAGCCCCAGCATTTT
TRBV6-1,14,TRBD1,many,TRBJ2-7,CASGRPQGAYEQYF,TGTGCCAGCGGGAGACCTCAGGGGGCTTACGAGCAGTACTTC
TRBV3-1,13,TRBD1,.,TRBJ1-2,CASSPWGQGGYTF,TGTGCCAGCAGCCCCTGGGGACAGGGTGGCTACACCTTC